The T cell receptor (beta chain) described here comes from a study of blood T cell repertoires in COVID-19. About the research overall: The United States, Italy and Spain were the sources of the acute and convalescent COVID-19 samples.

In the original workflow: Reference gene primer amplification yielded estimated nucleated cell counts. The data were produced by immunoSEQ multiplex PCR, yet TCRdb's version contains in-frame clones alone and is incomplete. V, J and clone size are those of that table, while D and trimming were read from the DNA. The sample yields more than 110,000 clones, 82% seen once. This receptor was obtained from a woman of 80 years or more with acute or convalescent COVID-19. Sequencing input: peripheral blood.

Here the CDR3 DNA reads TGTGCCACCAGCTCCTACAATGAGCAGTTCTTC. Protein product: CATSSYNEQFF. The chain joins TRBV19 to TRBJ2-1; D not resolved. There are 11 residues in the CDR3. The germline gives CDR1 LNHDA, CDR2 SQIVND (reference sequence). V gave up 10 bases and J gave up 0 bases, with 4 bases separating them. The full variable domain, completed using reference TRBV19 and TRBJ2-1, is DGGITQSPKYLFRKEGQNVTLSCEQNLNHDAMYWYRQDPGQGLRLIYYSQIVNDFQKGDIAEGYSVSREKKESFPLTVTSAQKNPTAFYLCATSSYNEQFFGPGTRLTVL.